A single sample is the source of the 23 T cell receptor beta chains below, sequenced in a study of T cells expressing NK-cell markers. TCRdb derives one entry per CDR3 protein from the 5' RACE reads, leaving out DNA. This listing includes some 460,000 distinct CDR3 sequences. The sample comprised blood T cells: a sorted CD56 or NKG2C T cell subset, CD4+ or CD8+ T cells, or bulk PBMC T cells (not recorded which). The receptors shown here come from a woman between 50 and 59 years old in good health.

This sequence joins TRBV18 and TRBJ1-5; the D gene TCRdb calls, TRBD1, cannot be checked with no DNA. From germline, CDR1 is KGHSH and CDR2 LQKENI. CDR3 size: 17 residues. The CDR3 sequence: CASSPWDRGGRNQPQHF.

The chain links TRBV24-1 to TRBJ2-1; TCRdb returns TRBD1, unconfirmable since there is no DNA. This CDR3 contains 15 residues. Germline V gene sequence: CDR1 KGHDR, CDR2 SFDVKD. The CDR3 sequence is CATSDLGKGWNEQFF.

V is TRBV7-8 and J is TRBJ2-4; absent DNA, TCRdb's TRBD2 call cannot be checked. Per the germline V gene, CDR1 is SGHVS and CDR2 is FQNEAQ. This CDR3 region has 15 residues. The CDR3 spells CASSPDSGAWNIQYF. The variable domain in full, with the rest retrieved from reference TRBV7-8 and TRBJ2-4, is GAGVSQSPRYKVAKRGQDVALRCDPISGHVSLFWYQQALGQGPEFLTYFQNEAQLDKSGLPSDRFFAERPEGSVSTLKIQRTQQEDSAVYLCASSPDSGAWNIQYFGAGTRLSVL.

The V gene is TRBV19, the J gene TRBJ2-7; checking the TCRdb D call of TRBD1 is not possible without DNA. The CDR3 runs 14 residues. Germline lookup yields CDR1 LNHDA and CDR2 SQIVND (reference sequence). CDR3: CASSIMPGRHEQYF.

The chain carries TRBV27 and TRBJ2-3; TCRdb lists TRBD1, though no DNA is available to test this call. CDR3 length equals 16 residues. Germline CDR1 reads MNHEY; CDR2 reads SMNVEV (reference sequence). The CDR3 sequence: CASSWYTGTTTDTQYF.

Here the CDR3 reads CSVFSRASMRPTEAFF. This chain links TRBV29-1 with TRBJ1-1; TCRdb reports TRBD1, a call that lacks DNA to check it against. Germline loops: CDR1 SQVTM, CDR2 ANQGSEA. This CDR3 contains 16 residues.

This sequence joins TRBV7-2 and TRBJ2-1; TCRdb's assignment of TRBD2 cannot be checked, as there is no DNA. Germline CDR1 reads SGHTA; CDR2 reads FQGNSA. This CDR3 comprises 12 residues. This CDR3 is CASRRLVNEQFF.

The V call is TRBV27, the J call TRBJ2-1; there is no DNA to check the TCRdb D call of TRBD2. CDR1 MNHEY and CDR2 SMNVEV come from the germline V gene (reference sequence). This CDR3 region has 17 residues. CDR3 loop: CASLPLSGGRARVEQFF.

The CDR3 sequence is CASSPRGDTNYGYTF. The chain employs TRBV5-1 and TRBJ1-2; TCRdb calls TRBD1, which cannot be checked without DNA. The CDR3 is made up of 15 amino acids. Looked up from germline, CDR1 is SGHRS and CDR2 is YFSETQ.

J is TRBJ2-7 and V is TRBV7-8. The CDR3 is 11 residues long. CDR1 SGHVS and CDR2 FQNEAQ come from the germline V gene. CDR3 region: CASSPLHEQYF. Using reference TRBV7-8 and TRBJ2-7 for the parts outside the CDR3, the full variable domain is GAGVSQSPRYKVAKRGQDVALRCDPISGHVSLFWYQQALGQGPEFLTYFQNEAQLDKSGLPSDRFFAERPEGSVSTLKIQRTQQEDSAVYLCASSPLHEQYFGPGTRLTVT.

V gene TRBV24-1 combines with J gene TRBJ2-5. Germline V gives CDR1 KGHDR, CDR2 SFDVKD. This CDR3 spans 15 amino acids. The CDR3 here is CATSDFGRAQETQYF.

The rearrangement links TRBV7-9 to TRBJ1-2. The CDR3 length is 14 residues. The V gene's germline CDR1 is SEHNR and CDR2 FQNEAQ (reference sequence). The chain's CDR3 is CASSLDDSNYGYTF.

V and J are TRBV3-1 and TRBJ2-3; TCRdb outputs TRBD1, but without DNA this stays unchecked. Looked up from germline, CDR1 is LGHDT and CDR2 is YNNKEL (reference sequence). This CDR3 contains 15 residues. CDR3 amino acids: CASSLRTGITDTQYF.

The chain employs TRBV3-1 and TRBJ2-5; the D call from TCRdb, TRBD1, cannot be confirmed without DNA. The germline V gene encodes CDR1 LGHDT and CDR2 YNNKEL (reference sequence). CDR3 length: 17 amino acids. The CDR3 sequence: CASSQTSGGVRQETQYF.

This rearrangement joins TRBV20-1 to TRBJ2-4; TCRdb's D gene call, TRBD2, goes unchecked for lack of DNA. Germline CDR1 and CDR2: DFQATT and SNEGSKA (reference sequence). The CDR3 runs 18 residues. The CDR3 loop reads CSARTPIGRRAGKNIQYF.

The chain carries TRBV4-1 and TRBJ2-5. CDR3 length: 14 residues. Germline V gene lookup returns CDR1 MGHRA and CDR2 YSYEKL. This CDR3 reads CASSPGSYQETQYF.

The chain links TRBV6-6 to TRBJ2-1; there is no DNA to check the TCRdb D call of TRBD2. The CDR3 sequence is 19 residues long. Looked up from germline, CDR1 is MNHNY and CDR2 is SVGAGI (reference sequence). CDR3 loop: CASSSWTSGSVKPLNEQFF.

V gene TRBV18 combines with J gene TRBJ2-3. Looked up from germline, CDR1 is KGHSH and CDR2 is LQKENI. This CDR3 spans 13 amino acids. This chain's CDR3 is CASSPPTTDTQYF.

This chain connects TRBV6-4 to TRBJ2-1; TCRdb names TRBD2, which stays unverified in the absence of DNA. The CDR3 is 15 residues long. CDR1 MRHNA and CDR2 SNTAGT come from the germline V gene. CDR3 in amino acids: CASSDSPSGRAEQFF.

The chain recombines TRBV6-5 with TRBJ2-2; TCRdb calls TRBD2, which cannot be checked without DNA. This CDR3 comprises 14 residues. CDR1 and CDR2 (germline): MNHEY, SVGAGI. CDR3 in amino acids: CASYKGTSTGELFF.

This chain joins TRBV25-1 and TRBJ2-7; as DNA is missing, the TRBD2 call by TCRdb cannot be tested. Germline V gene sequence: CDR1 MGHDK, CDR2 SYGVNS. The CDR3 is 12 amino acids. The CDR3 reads CASSENFRDFYF.

CDR3 residues: CASSRGREDTQYF. This rearrangement joins TRBV23-1 to TRBJ2-3; TCRdb names TRBD1, which stays unverified in the absence of DNA. TRBV23-1 is an ORF; its function is uncertain. The CDR3 is 13 residues long.

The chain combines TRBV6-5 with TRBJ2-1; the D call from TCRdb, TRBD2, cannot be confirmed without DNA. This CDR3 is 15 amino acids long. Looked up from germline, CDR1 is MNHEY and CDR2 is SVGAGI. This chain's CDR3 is CASSYWREGDGEQFF.